This T cell receptor beta chain was recorded in a study of T cell responses to AZD1222 COVID-19 vaccine. Sequencing used immunoSEQ multiplex PCR; TCRdb keeps in-frame clones, though not all of them. The sample consists of roughly 120,000 clones, about 90% of them appearing once. Study findings and constraints: Spike-spanning, vaccine-associated CD4 TCRs were dominant at 160-218 and 743-854. There were mostly white British donors and more females than males, and clonal diversity was possibly underestimated. Spike-specific TCR repertoires showed rising breadth and depth after two AZD1222 doses.

The V end was cut by 5 bases, the J end by 1 base, with 18 bases between. In germline, CDR1 is MDHEN, CDR2 SYDVKM. This CDR3 is built from 16 residues. About this clone: The antigen is not known.

The sequenced sample was peripheral blood, obtained 28 days after the second AZD1222 dose. This sequence originates from an adult who received the AZD1222 COVID-19 vaccine. This sequence joins TRBV28 and TRBJ2-7; the D gene is possibly TRBD1 (7 bases). This CDR3 is CASSRGEAGGSYEQYF. The CDR3 nucleotides read TGTGCCAGCAGTCGAGGCGAAGCAGGGGGGTCCTACGAGCAGTACTTC.